These 5 T cell receptor beta chains share one sample of origin, sequenced in a study of radiotherapy plus CTLA-4 blockade in lung cancer. Here immunoSEQ multiplex PCR was the method, and the copy in TCRdb shows in-frame clones only, minus some. Counted here are 75,000 to 100,000 clones, roughly 80% occurring once; the ten biggest clones make up nearly 3.5%. The source material was peripheral blood, sampled from a patient treated with radiotherapy plus ipilimumab. All receptors derive from a human donor with non-small cell lung cancer who had a partial response to radiotherapy plus ipilimumab.

This sequence joins TRBV28 and TRBJ2-7, with D perhaps matching TRBD2 (6 bases). The CDR3 runs 15 residues. V lost 5 bases and J 3 bases, leaving 17 bases between the germline ends. The germline gives CDR1 MDHEN, CDR2 SYDVKM. The CDR3 reads CASSQPRGNNYEQYF. The CDR3 nucleotides are TGTGCCAGCAGTCAACCCCGGGGGAACAACTACGAGCAGTACTTC.

In its sample, this clone was seen once. CDR3 nucleotides: TGTGCCAGCAGCCCCACAGGGGTTGATGGCTACACCTTC. This gives the protein CASSPTGVDGYTF. The chain combines TRBV7-3 with TRBJ1-2; 7 bases fit TRBD1. The V segment lost 5 bases and the J segment 6 bases; nucleotides outside the gene matches: 6. The CDR3 is made up of 13 amino acids. CDR1 and CDR2 from the germline V gene are SGHTA and FQGTGA.

The chain links TRBV9 to TRBJ2-3, with TRBD2 matching 10 bases. Germline V gene sequence: CDR1 SGDLS, CDR2 YYNGEE. The junction had 4 bases not matched to a gene; V was cut back by 4 bases and J by 2 bases. The length of the CDR3 is 15 residues. CDR3 nucleotide sequence: TGTGCCAGCAGCCTCACTAGCGGGATCACAGATACGCAGTATTTT. This codes for CASSLTSGITDTQYF.

The genes are TRBV23-1 and TRBJ1-1, with D possibly TRBD1 on 6 matching bases. TRBV23-1 is classed as an ORF, of uncertain function. The V end lost 2 bases, the J end lost 4 bases, and 14 bases lay between the germline ends. This CDR3 has 15 residues. The DNA of the CDR3 is TGCGCCAGCAGTCAAGTTCACAGGGTGGGCACTGAAGCTTTCTTT. Translated, it gives CASSQVHRVGTEAFF.

This chain uses TRBV15 with TRBJ1-2, with 9 bases aligning to TRBD1. The V and J ends lost 1 base and 8 bases, in that order; junction bases with no gene match: 8. Germline lookup yields CDR1 LNHNV and CDR2 YYDKDF (reference sequence). The length of the CDR3 is 15 residues. The CDR3 spells CATSRGDRESEGYTF. CDR3 sequence (DNA): TGTGCCACCAGCAGAGGGGACAGGGAGTCGGAAGGCTACACCTTC.